This passage covers 17 T cell receptor beta chains from one sample sequenced in a study of blood T cells in healthy people across ages. It was with a sample-barcoded 5' primer and a J-beta primer mix that a second PCR of roughly 7 to 11 cycles was run. TCRdb passed the 5' RACE reads through MiXCR, listing each CDR3 protein once. The data contain approximately 900,000 distinct CDR3 sequences, about 28% of them singletons. This sample also appeared in a second study, on T cells of mothers and their children.

The material sequenced was blood. These receptors were obtained from a woman between 35 and 50 years old in good health.

This sequence joins TRBV24-1 and TRBJ1-4; 7 bases line up with TRBD1. The length of the CDR3 is 15 residues. The ends lost 3 bases at V and 6 bases at J; junction bases unmatched: 6. Germline V gene lookup returns CDR1 KGHDR and CDR2 SFDVKD. CDR3 protein: CATSDATGQDEKLFF. The DNA for the CDR3 is TGTGCCACCAGTGATGCAACCGGACAGGATGAAAAACTGTTTTTT.

J is TRBJ2-5 and V is TRBV5-1, with a possible D match to TRBD1 (5 bases). V lost 0 bases and J 2 bases, leaving 14 bases between the germline ends. The CDR3 length is 16 residues. Germline assignment: CDR1 SGHRS and CDR2 YFSETQ. The CDR3 sequence is CASSLGVADTQETQYF. In nucleotides, the CDR3 is TGCGCCAGCAGCTTGGGGGTGGCGGACACACAAGAGACCCAGTACTTC.

This clonotype turned up a few times. The V call is TRBV6-6, the J call TRBJ1-1, with TRBD1 matching 7 bases. V shed 5 bases and J 3 bases; nucleotides not matched to a gene: 6. Germline assignment: CDR1 MNHNY and CDR2 SVGAGI (reference sequence). CDR3 length: 14 amino acids. Here the CDR3 DNA reads TGTGCCAGCAGTCCGGGACAGAGACACACTGAAGCTTTCTTT. As protein: CASSPGQRHTEAFF.

The chain links TRBV28 to TRBJ2-4; no definite D call. Trimming took off 3 bases at V and 0 bases at J, with 12 bases between the two ends. Germline CDR1 reads MDHEN; CDR2 reads SYDVKM. This CDR3 has 16 residues. The CDR3 is CASSFVEPLAKNIQYF. The CDR3 DNA is TGTGCCAGCAGTTTCGTGGAGCCTCTAGCCAAAAACATTCAGTACTTC.

V gene TRBV3-1 combines with J gene TRBJ1-2; D unresolved. The length of the CDR3 is 15 residues. CDR1 is LGHDT and CDR2 is YNNKEL in the germline V gene (reference sequence). Deletions cut 1 base from V and 5 bases from J, with 14 bases between. The CDR3 is CASSQGADARYGYTF. For the CDR3, the DNA is TGTGCCAGCAGCCAAGGGGCGGACGCGAGATATGGCTACACCTTC. The variable domain in full, completed from reference TRBV3-1 and TRBJ1-2, reads DTAVSQTPKYLVTQMGNDKSIKCEQNLGHDTMYWYKQDSKKFLKIMFSYNNKELIINETVPNRFSPKSPDKAHLNLHINSLELGDSAVYFCASSQGADARYGYTFGSGTRLTVV.

This chain links TRBV3-1 with TRBJ2-5, with D possibly TRBD2 on 5 matching bases. Deletions cut 4 bases from V and 11 bases from J, with 20 bases between. The germline V gene has CDR1 LGHDT and CDR2 YNNKEL (reference sequence). The CDR3 totals 14 residues. CDR3 residues: CASSRGYSYNEQYF. As DNA, the CDR3 is TGTGCCAGCAGCCGAGGGTATTCCTACAATGAGCAGTACTTC.

This clonotype appeared a single time. The chain links TRBV6-5 to TRBJ2-4; 7 positions agree with TRBD1. V trimming: 6 bases; J trimming: 8 bases; junction bases outside the gene matches: 10. The CDR3 consists of 14 residues. CDR1 and CDR2 from the germline V gene are MNHEY and SVGAGI. The CDR3, as DNA: TGTGCCAGCAGGGGTACAGGGGTGAGGGACATTCAGTACTTC. Amino acids: CASRGTGVRDIQYF.

This clonotype was seen repeatedly, ten times or more. The CDR3 DNA follows: TGTGCCAGCAGTTATGGCAGGGGTAATGGACAGCCCCAGCATTTT. The encoded protein is CASSYGRGNGQPQHF. The chain employs TRBV6-6 and TRBJ1-5; the D gene is possibly TRBD1 (6 bases). The CDR3 is 15 amino acids. Trimming removed 3 bases at V and 7 bases at J, with 16 bases between. Germline V gene data show CDR1 as MNHNY and CDR2 as SVGAGI (reference sequence).

Comments on this clonotype: A much larger clone differs from this one at a single base, so this may be a read error. J is TRBJ2-7 and V is TRBV7-2, with 9 bases that match TRBD2. The CDR3 is 16 amino acids. Trimming took 1 base from V and 7 from J; bases not matched to a gene: 11. Germline assignment: CDR1 SGHTA and CDR2 FQGNSA. The CDR3 sequence: CASSLGSAGGHNEQYF. CDR3 coding DNA: TGTGCCAGCAGCTTAGGGTCGGCGGGGGGGCACAATGAGCAGTACTTC.

Ten or more counts support this clonotype. The V and J genes are TRBV20-1 and TRBJ1-4, with D unclear. There are 14 residues in the CDR3. CDR1 and CDR2 from the germline V gene are DFQATT and SNEGSKA (reference sequence). The V and J ends lost 0 bases and 4 bases respectively, with 9 bases between them. CDR3 coding DNA: TGCAGTGCTAGAGATCAATACATTAATGAAAAACTGTTTTTT. Its translation is CSARDQYINEKLFF.

DNA of the CDR3: TGTGCCAGCAGCTCTCATCCGGGACAGATAGATGGCTACACCTTC. It codes for CASSSHPGQIDGYTF. The V gene is TRBV5-4, the J gene TRBJ1-2, with 7 bases that match TRBD1. CDR1 is SGHNT, CDR2 YYREEE, per germline (reference sequence). V shed 3 bases, J shed 6 bases, and the junction held 11 bases outside the gene matches. The CDR3 totals 15 residues.

Many counts were recorded for this clonotype. The chain has TRBV5-1 and TRBJ2-3, with D tentatively TRBD1 or TRBD2 (5 bases each). Trimming pared 4 bases from V and 2 bases from J, leaving 14 bases between. Germline values: CDR1 SGHRS, CDR2 YFSETQ. This CDR3 has 15 residues. The CDR3 region is CASSQDGDPTDTQYF. As DNA, the CDR3 is TGCGCCAGCAGCCAGGACGGGGACCCCACAGATACGCAGTATTTT.

With regard to this clonotype: At one of its ends the junction is not consistent with the germline gene, which may arise from a read error. The chain has TRBV4-1 and TRBJ1-1; TRBD1 might be the D (5 bases). Per the germline V gene, CDR1 is MGHRA and CDR2 is YSYEKL. The CDR3 totals 17 residues. The CDR3 spells CASNQGRGTGMNTEAFF. The CDR3 nucleotides are TGCGCCAGCAACCAAGGCCGGGGGACGGGCATGAACACTGAAGCTTTCTTT.

The gene calls are TRBV28 and TRBJ1-1; tentative D call: TRBD1 (6 bases). Trimming pared 6 bases from V and 4 bases from J, leaving 15 bases between. The germline V gene encodes CDR1 MDHEN and CDR2 SYDVKM. The CDR3 totals 14 residues. Here the CDR3 DNA reads TGTGCCAGCAGCCTGTTTGCCAGGGGCACTGAAGCTTTCTTT. This sequence encodes CASSLFARGTEAFF.

This clonotype was seen at least ten times. The rearrangement uses TRBV20-1 and TRBJ2-4; maybe TRBD1 (6 bases). Trimming shortened V by 5 bases and J by 1 base, and 15 bases separated the two germline ends. This CDR3 region has 15 residues. CDR1 is DFQATT, CDR2 SNEGSKA, per germline (reference sequence). The chain's CDR3 is CSAPDHQGAKNIQYF. CDR3 in DNA: TGCAGTGCTCCCGACCATCAGGGGGCCAAAAACATTCAGTACTTC.

This clonotype was detected many times. The chain combines TRBV7-2 with TRBJ2-7; the match to TRBD2 covers 9 bases. The CDR3 contains 16 residues. CDR1 is SGHTA and CDR2 is FQGNSA in the germline V gene. J lost 0 bases, V lost 5 bases, and 8 bases had no gene match. This CDR3 is CASSRSGGPSSYEQYF. The CDR3 coding sequence is TGTGCCAGCAGCCGGAGCGGGGGGCCTAGCTCCTACGAGCAGTACTTC.

This clonotype was seen a few times. The CDR3 loop is CASSFRQPQAHEQYF. Here the CDR3 DNA reads TGTGCCAGCAGTTTCCGACAGCCCCAGGCCCACGAGCAGTACTTC. This chain links TRBV28 with TRBJ2-4; possible D gene TRBD1, 5 bases. The tail of the sequence fits TRBJ2-7 better, so the J call may be wrong. The CDR3 sequence is 15 residues long. Germline values: CDR1 MDHEN, CDR2 SYDVKM.